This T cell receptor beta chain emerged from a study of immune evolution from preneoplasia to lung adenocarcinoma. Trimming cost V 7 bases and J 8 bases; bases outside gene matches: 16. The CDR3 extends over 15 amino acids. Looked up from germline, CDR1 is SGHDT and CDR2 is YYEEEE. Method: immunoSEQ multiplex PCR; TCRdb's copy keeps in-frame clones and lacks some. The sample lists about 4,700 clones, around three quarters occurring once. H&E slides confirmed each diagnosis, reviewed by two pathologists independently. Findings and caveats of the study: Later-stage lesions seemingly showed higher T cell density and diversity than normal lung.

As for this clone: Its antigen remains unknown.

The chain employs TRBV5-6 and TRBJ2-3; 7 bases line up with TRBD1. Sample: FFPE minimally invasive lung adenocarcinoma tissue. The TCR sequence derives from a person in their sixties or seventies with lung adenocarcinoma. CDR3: CASFSLDRTHGTQYF. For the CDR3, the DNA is TGTGCCAGCTTCTCCCTGGACAGGACACACGGTACGCAGTATTTT.